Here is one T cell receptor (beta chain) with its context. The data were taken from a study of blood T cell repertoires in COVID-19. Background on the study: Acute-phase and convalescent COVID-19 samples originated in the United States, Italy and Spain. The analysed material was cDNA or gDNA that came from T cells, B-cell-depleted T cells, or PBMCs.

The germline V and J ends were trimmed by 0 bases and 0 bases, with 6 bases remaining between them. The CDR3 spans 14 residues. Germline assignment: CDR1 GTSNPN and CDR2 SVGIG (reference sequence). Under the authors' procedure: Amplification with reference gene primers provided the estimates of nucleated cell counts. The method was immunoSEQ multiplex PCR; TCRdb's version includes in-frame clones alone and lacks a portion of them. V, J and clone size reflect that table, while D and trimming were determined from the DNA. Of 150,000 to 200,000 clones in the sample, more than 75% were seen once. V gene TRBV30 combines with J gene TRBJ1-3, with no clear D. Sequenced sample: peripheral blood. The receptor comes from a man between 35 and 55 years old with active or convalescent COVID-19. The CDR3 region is CAWSVSSSGNTIYF. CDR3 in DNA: TGTGCCTGGAGTGTTTCGAGCTCTGGAAACACCATATATTTT.